This T cell receptor beta chain was profiled in a study of CD8 T cells in Susac syndrome. Germline V lookup: CDR1 SGHNT, CDR2 YENEEA. This CDR3 is built from 14 residues. V dropped 3 bases and J dropped 6; count of bases not matched to a gene: 4. Reverse transcription of roughly 0.5 to 1 ug RNA was carried out with random hexamers. The CDR3 of TCR beta was amplified by immunoSEQ multiplex PCR across 54 Vbeta and 13 Jbeta. TCRdb independently ran MiXCR on the immunoSEQ multiplex PCR reads; one entry per CDR3 protein. The top ten hold roughly 0.088% of the sample, which has 150,000 to 250,000 distinct CDR3 sequences, about 95% seen once. The patients serving as multiple sclerosis controls were treatment-naive. They had stable or active relapsing-remitting disease and fulfilled revised McDonald criteria. This clonotype has just one count.

Sequences were obtained from CD4+ T cells from PBMCs. The receptor was isolated from a human donor with multiple sclerosis. The rearrangement uses TRBV11-3 and TRBJ2-2; 7 positions agree with TRBD1. CDR3 in DNA: TGTGCCAGCAGCTTCTACAGGGGCTCCGGGGAGCTGTTTTTT. This encodes CASSFYRGSGELFF.